Shown below are 27 T cell receptor beta chains from a single sample sequenced in a study of control samples from healthy donors and cancer patients. Assay used: immunoSEQ multiplex PCR; TCRdb lists only in-frame clones, some missing. Among 170,000 or so clones listed, around 90% were seen once. The sequenced sample consisted of blood. The receptor set was obtained from a woman aged 40 to 55 in good health.

This clone was seen only once. This chain joins TRBV4-1 and TRBJ2-7, with a possible D match to TRBD2 (5 bases). Germline CDR1 and CDR2: MGHRA and YSYEKL. CDR3 length equals 15 residues. V lost 1 base, J lost 2 bases, and 12 bases lay in between. The CDR3 nucleotides read TGCGCCAGCAGCCAAGCGTCGGGGTCCACCTACGAGCAGTACTTC. It is translated as CASSQASGSTYEQYF.

The rearrangement joins TRBV27 to TRBJ1-1; D is undetermined. Trimming left V 8 bases short and J 5 bases short, with 18 bases between. The germline V gene has CDR1 MNHEY and CDR2 SMNVEV (reference sequence). This CDR3 region has 14 residues. CDR3 sequence reads: CASHPGYRWTEAFF. The CDR3 DNA reads TGTGCCAGCCATCCAGGTTATCGGTGGACTGAAGCTTTCTTT.

In this sample, this clone turned up once. The chain has TRBV5-1 and TRBJ2-7, with D possibly matching TRBD2 (5 bases). This CDR3 is 13 amino acids long. The V end lost 0 bases, the J end lost 5 bases, and 9 bases lay between the germline ends. Germline V lookup: CDR1 SGHRS, CDR2 YFSETQ. The CDR3 region has the DNA TGCGCCAGCAGCTTGGCCGGGGTGAACGAGCAGTACTTC. This translates into CASSLAGVNEQYF.

This clone was observed a single time. The V call is TRBV6-5, the J call TRBJ2-3; D uncertain. Deletions cut 6 bases from V and 2 bases from J, with 3 bases between. CDR3 length: 11 amino acids. Germline assignment: CDR1 MNHEY and CDR2 SVGAGI. CDR3 region: CASSHTDTQYF. In DNA form, the CDR3 reads TGTGCCAGCAGCCACACAGATACGCAGTATTTT.

V is TRBV5-1 and J is TRBJ2-1; D gene uncertain. Germline CDR1 is SGHRS and CDR2 is YFSETQ. The germline V and J ends were trimmed by 0 bases and 2 bases, with 9 bases remaining between them. The CDR3 sequence is 15 residues long. The CDR3 region has the DNA TGCGCCAGCAGCTTGGCCTCGACCACCTACAATGAGCAGTTCTTC. Encoded protein: CASSLASTTYNEQFF.

The V and J genes are TRBV2 and TRBJ1-2; 7 bases are shared with TRBD1. After removal of 4 bases from V and 1 base from J, the junction contained 6 bases not matched to a gene. CDR3 length: 15 residues. Germline V lookup: CDR1 SNHLY, CDR2 FYNNEI. In nucleotides, the CDR3 is TGTGCCAGCAGTGCACAGGACAGGATTAACTATGGCTACACCTTC. Protein sequence: CASSAQDRINYGYTF.

This chain links TRBV5-1 with TRBJ2-5; weak D call: TRBD2 (5 bases). The germline V gene encodes CDR1 SGHRS and CDR2 YFSETQ. This CDR3 is 13 amino acids long. V lost 1 base and J 3 bases, leaving 7 bases between the germline ends. CDR3 sequence: CASSLSGEETQYF. As DNA, the CDR3 is TGCGCCAGCAGCTTGTCCGGGGAAGAGACCCAGTACTTC.

The CDR3 sequence: CASNQAGTITEAFF. The CDR3 DNA is TGTGCCAGCAACCAAGCCGGGACAATCACTGAAGCTTTCTTT. The V call is TRBV2, the J call TRBJ1-1; D perhaps matches TRBD1 (6 bases). Trimming took 7 bases from V and 4 from J, leaving 16 bases between them. The CDR3 extends over 14 amino acids. CDR1 is SNHLY, CDR2 FYNNEI, per germline.

With regard to this clone: Different DNA sequences within this sample yield the same CDR3. The rearrangement joins TRBV9 to TRBJ1-6; D possibly corresponds to TRBD1 (5 bases). Between the trimmed V and J ends, which lost 4 bases and 6 bases, there was a span of 14 bases. The CDR3 is 15 residues long. Germline CDR1 reads SGDLS; CDR2 reads YYNGEE. CDR3 in amino acids: CASSPRDGVNSPLHF. In nucleotides, the CDR3 is TGTGCCAGCAGCCCCCGGGACGGAGTTAATTCACCCCTCCACTTT.

This chain uses TRBV2 with TRBJ1-1; D unresolved. There are 13 residues in the CDR3. Trimming removed 5 bases from V and 7 bases from J, with 14 bases in between. Germline V gene lookup returns CDR1 SNHLY and CDR2 FYNNEI. In nucleotides, the CDR3 is TGTGCCAGCAGTACCTCCCCTGAATTTGAAGCTTTCTTT. Residues: CASSTSPEFEAFF.

This clone came up a few times. The chain carries TRBV3-1 (or the pseudogene TRBV3-2) and TRBJ2-2; either TRBD1 or TRBD2 may fit D (6 bases each). Per the germline V gene, CDR1 is LGHDT and CDR2 is YNNKEL (reference sequence). The CDR3 totals 16 residues. V lost 4 bases and J 4 bases, leaving 16 bases between the germline ends. The CDR3 is CASSRHGGPGTGELFF. Written as DNA, the CDR3 is TGTGCCAGCAGCCGACACGGGGGCCCGGGCACCGGGGAGCTGTTTTTT.

Written as DNA, the CDR3 is TGTGCCAGCAGTCCCGTACGAAGGGAGACCCAGTACTTC. Translated, it gives CASSPVRRETQYF. V and J are TRBV27 and TRBJ2-5; D uncertain. Germline CDR1 and CDR2: MNHEY and SMNVEV (reference sequence). The CDR3 spans 13 residues. V lost 5 bases and J 5 bases, leaving 12 bases between the germline ends.

Here the CDR3 reads CASSLGRQPEAFF. CDR3 in DNA: TGTGCCAGCAGCTTGGGCCGACAGCCCGAAGCTTTCTTT. The chain has TRBV5-5 and TRBJ1-1; the D gene is possibly TRBD1 (5 bases). Germline assignment: CDR1 SGHKS and CDR2 YYEKEE (reference sequence). With 0 bases removed from V and 8 bases from J, the gap between germline ends came to 11 bases. The CDR3 is 13 amino acids.

This chain connects TRBV7-2 to TRBJ1-2; D is perhaps TRBD1 (5 bases). From germline, CDR1 is SGHTA and CDR2 FQGNSA. V gave up 1 base and J gave up 7 bases, with 10 bases separating them. The length of the CDR3 is 13 residues. In DNA form, the CDR3 reads TGTGCCAGCAGCTTAGGGGGGAGGGTTGGCTACACCTTC. It is translated as CASSLGGRVGYTF.

The chain uses TRBV6-5 and TRBJ2-1; 8 nucleotides agree with TRBD2. The J segment lost 0 bases and the V segment lost 4 bases, leaving 5 bases of the junction unmatched. Germline-derived CDR1 and CDR2 are MNHEY and SVGAGI. There are 16 residues in the CDR3. The CDR3 sequence is CASSSLAGSSYNEQFF. The CDR3, as DNA: TGTGCCAGCAGTTCTTTAGCGGGGAGCTCCTACAATGAGCAGTTCTTC.

This chain uses TRBV14 with TRBJ2-7, with 8 positions matching TRBD1. The length of the CDR3 is 15 residues. The germline CDR1 and CDR2 sequences are SGHDN and FVKESK. The J segment lost 9 bases and the V segment lost 2 bases, leaving 12 bases of the junction unmatched. The CDR3 DNA reads as TGTGCCAGCAGCCAAAAACGCCTCAGGGGGCCTGGGCAGTACTTC. Its protein product is CASSQKRLRGPGQYF.

V gene TRBV7-9 combines with J gene TRBJ1-5, with unresolved D. CDR1 is SEHNR, CDR2 FQNEAQ, per germline (reference sequence). The CDR3 is 12 residues long. Trimming removed 4 bases at V and 4 bases at J, with 5 bases between. CDR3 residues: CASSSGNQPQHF. The CDR3 DNA is TGTGCCAGCAGCTCCGGAAATCAGCCCCAGCATTTT.

This clone was observed a single time. The gene calls are TRBV4-1 and TRBJ1-3, with D unclear. Germline V gene sequence: CDR1 MGHRA, CDR2 YSYEKL. V was cut by 8 bases and J by 1 base, with 9 bases left in between. CDR3 length equals 13 residues. The CDR3 spells CASGRVSGNTIYF. Here the CDR3 DNA reads TGCGCCAGCGGCAGAGTATCTGGAAACACCATATATTTT.

This chain joins TRBV18 and TRBJ1-4; D gene unclear. Deletions cut 3 bases from V and 8 bases from J, with 16 bases between. This CDR3 comprises 15 residues. Germline lookup yields CDR1 KGHSH and CDR2 LQKENI. DNA of the CDR3: TGTGCCAGCTCACCGTCCAGCAGTCAAGCGGAAAAACTGTTTTTT. It yields the protein CASSPSSSQAEKLFF.

J is TRBJ2-1 and V is TRBV5-1, with D possibly being TRBD1 or TRBD2 (6 bases each). The V gene's germline CDR1 is SGHRS and CDR2 YFSETQ. The CDR3 contains 12 residues. Trimming took 5 bases from V and 8 from J, leaving 11 bases between them. CDR3 in DNA: TGCGCCAGCAGGAGGGGGAGGTATGAGCAGTTCTTC. This gives the protein CASRRGRYEQFF. Full variable domain (outside the CDR3, taken from reference TRBV5-1 and TRBJ2-1): KAGVTQTPRYLIKTRGQQVTLSCSPISGHRSVSWYQQTPGQGLQFLFEYFSETQRNKGNFPGRFSGRQFSNSRSEMNVSTLELGDSALYLCASRRGRYEQFFGPGTRLTVL.

The rearrangement links TRBV9 to TRBJ2-7; TRBD1 aligns across 12 bases. The CDR3 is made up of 16 amino acids. From germline, CDR1 is SGDLS and CDR2 YYNGEE. The V gene end was trimmed by 3 bases and the J gene end by 2 bases; junction bases not matched to a gene: 6. In DNA, the CDR3 is TGTGCCAGCAGCGGGGGACAGGGGGCAGGAACCTACGAGCAGTACTTC. This translates into CASSGGQGAGTYEQYF.

V gene TRBV27 combines with J gene TRBJ1-5; TRBD1 agrees at 7 bases. V dropped 1 base and J dropped 4; count of bases not matched to a gene: 4. The V gene's germline CDR1 is MNHEY and CDR2 SMNVEV (reference sequence). The CDR3 runs to 15 residues. The CDR3 nucleotides are TGTGCCAGCAGTTTATTTACAGGGGAGAATCAGCCCCAGCATTTT. As protein: CASSLFTGENQPQHF.

In DNA form, the CDR3 reads TGTGCCATCAGTGAGTCGAAACAGGTGGGCATTCAGTACTTC. It encodes CAISESKQVGIQYF. V is TRBV10-3 and J is TRBJ2-4, with TRBD1 as a possible D gene (5 bases). Trimming removed 0 bases from V and 9 bases from J, with 12 bases in between. The length of the CDR3 is 14 residues. The V gene's germline CDR1 is ENHRY and CDR2 SYGVKD.

This clone was observed a handful of times. CDR3 amino acids: CASSLEAQGLRAFF. CDR3 in DNA: TGTGCCAGCAGCTTAGAGGCCCAGGGCCTGAGGGCTTTCTTT. The chain has TRBV7-8 and TRBJ1-1; a possible D gene is TRBD1 (5 bases). The CDR3 runs to 14 residues. V was shortened by 1 base and J by 11 bases, with 17 bases between the two germline ends. Germline V gene data show CDR1 as SGHVS and CDR2 as FQNEAQ.

The chain is built from TRBV19 and TRBJ2-3; D uncertain. V lost 6 bases to trimming and J lost 8 bases, with 24 bases between them. The CDR3 loop spans 16 amino acids. The germline CDR1 and CDR2 sequences are LNHDA and SQIVND (reference sequence). CDR3 amino acids: CASRPPGNPTFGTQYF. Written as DNA, the CDR3 is TGTGCCAGTAGGCCGCCCGGAAACCCCACTTTCGGTACGCAGTATTTT.

CDR3 DNA sequence: TGTGCCAGCAGGGAACAGGGTGATCAGCCCCAGCATTTT. Translation gives CASREQGDQPQHF. This rearrangement joins TRBV2 to TRBJ1-5, with D possibly matching TRBD1 (6 bases). Trimming removed 6 bases at V and 5 bases at J, with 11 bases between. The CDR3 totals 13 residues. Germline V gives CDR1 SNHLY, CDR2 FYNNEI.

The chain employs TRBV19 and TRBJ2-2, with 8 bases matching TRBD1. Germline-derived CDR1 and CDR2 are LNHDA and SQIVND (reference sequence). J gave up 4 bases and V 1 base, and 5 bases lay outside the gene matches. This CDR3 has 16 residues. This chain's CDR3 is CASSIGQGIVTGELFF. For the CDR3, the DNA is TGTGCCAGTAGTATAGGACAGGGGATTGTCACCGGGGAGCTGTTTTTT. The entire variable domain, with the rest obtained from reference TRBV19 and TRBJ2-2, is as follows: DGGITQSPKYLFRKEGQNVTLSCEQNLNHDAMYWYRQDPGQGLRLIYYSQIVNDFQKGDIAEGYSVSREKKESFPLTVTSAQKNPTAFYLCASSIGQGIVTGELFFGEGSRLTVL.